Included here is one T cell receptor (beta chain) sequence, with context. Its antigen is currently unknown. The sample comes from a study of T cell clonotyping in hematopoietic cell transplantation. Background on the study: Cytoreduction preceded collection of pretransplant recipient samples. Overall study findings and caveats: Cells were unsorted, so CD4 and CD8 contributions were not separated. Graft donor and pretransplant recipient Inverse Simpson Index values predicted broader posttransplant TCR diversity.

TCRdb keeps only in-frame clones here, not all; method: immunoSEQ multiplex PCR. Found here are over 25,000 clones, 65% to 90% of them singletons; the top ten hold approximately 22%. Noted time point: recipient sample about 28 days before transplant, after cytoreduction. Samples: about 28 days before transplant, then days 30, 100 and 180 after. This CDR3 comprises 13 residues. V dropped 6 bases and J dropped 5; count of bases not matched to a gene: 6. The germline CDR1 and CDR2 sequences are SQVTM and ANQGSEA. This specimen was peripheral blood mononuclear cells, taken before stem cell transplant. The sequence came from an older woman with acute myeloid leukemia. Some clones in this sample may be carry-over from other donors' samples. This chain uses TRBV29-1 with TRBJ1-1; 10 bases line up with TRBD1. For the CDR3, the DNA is TGCAGCGTAGCCGGGACAGGGGCTACTGAAGCTTTCTTT. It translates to CSVAGTGATEAFF.